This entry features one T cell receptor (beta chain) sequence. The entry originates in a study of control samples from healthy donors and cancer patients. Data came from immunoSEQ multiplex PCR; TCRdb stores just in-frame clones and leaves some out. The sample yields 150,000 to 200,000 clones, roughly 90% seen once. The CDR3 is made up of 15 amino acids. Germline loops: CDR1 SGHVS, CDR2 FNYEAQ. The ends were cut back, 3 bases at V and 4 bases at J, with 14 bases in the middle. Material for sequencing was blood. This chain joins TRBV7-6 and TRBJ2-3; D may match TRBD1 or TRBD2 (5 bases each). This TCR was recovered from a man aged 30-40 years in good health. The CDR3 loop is CASSFRDRGADTQYF. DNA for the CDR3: TGTGCCAGCAGCTTTAGGGATCGAGGGGCAGATACGCAGTATTTT.